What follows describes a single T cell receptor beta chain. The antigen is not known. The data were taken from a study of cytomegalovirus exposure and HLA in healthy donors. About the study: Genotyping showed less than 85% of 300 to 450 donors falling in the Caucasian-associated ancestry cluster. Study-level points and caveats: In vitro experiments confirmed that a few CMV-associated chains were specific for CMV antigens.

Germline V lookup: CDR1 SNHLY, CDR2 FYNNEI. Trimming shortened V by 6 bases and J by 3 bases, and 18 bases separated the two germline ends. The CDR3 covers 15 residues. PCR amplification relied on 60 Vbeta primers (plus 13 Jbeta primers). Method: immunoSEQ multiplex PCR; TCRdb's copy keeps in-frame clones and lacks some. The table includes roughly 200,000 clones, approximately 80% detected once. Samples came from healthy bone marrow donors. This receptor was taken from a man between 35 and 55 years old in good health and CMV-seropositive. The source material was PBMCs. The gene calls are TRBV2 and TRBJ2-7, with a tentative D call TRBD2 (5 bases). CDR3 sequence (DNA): TGTGCCAGCAGGCCCTCTAGCAGCGTGATCTACGAGCAGTACTTC. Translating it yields CASRPSSSVIYEQYF.